The text below deals with one T cell receptor beta chain. The data were obtained in a study of blood T cell repertoires in COVID-19. Study at large: Specimens from acute and convalescent COVID-19 originated in the United States, Italy and Spain. From T cells, B-cell-depleted T cells, or PBMCs came the material, which was cDNA or gDNA.

Authors' analysis steps: The assay estimated nucleated cells by amplifying reference gene primers. Sequencing was performed with immunoSEQ multiplex PCR; in TCRdb, only in-frame clones are kept and a portion is missing. That table is the source of V, J and clone size, and D and trimming were worked out from the DNA. The sample lists about 270,000 clones, about 86% occurring once. V was pared by 4 bases and J by 3 bases, with 12 bases of the junction left unmatched. The CDR3 is made up of 16 amino acids. Germline V gene lookup returns CDR1 SGHDT and CDR2 YYEEEE. The sample comprised peripheral blood. The clonotype originates from an elderly man with acute or convalescent COVID-19. The rearrangement joins TRBV5-6 to TRBJ2-7, with 8 nucleotides matching TRBD2. The CDR3, as DNA: TGTGCCAGCAGCGGCACGGGGGGGCTAACCCTCTACGAGCAGTACTTC. Amino acid sequence: CASSGTGGLTLYEQYF.